These T cell receptor beta chains were read from a single sample in a study of radiotherapy plus CTLA-4 blockade in lung cancer. Clones were read by immunoSEQ multiplex PCR, and TCRdb kept only the in-frame ones, dropping some. The data show under 65,000 clones, with about 77% seen just once and over 2% held by the top ten. Sequencing was performed on peripheral blood, taken from a patient treated with radiotherapy plus ipilimumab. The receptors were sampled from a human donor with non-small cell lung cancer whose response to radiotherapy plus ipilimumab could not be evaluated. CDR3s include the opening cysteine and the closing phenylalanine or tryptophan. D genes are given only for firm matches. Rows may omit the clone size; those that give it use once, few, many or a size class.

CDR3 DNA: TGTGCCAGCAACTCGATGCGGGATGGGCGGGGGGGCCCGCATACGCAGTATTTT; CDR3 protein: CASNSMRDGRGGPHTQYF; D gene: TRBD2; J gene: TRBJ2-3; clone size: -; V gene: TRBV7-9; CDR3 length: 18
CDR3 DNA: TGTGCCAGCAGTGGCAGGGTGTTCGAGACCCAGTACTTC; CDR3 protein: CASSGRVFETQYF; D gene: -; J gene: TRBJ2-5; clone size: -; V gene: TRBV28; CDR3 length: 13
CDR3 DNA: TGTGCCAGCAGTTACTCGATGCCACAAGAAAAACTGTTTTTT; CDR3 protein: CASSYSMPQEKLFF; D gene: -; J gene: TRBJ1-4; clone size: -; V gene: TRBV6-5; CDR3 length: 14
CDR3 DNA: TGTGCCAGCAGTTTATTGTCGCAGGTCCGACCCTACGAGCAGTACTTC; CDR3 protein: CASSLLSQVRPYEQYF; D gene: -; J gene: TRBJ2-7; clone size: -; V gene: TRBV27; CDR3 length: 16
CDR3 DNA: TGCGCCAGCAGCGGGGGACAGGCCGTGGGAGGCTACACCTTC; CDR3 protein: CASSGGQAVGGYTF; D gene: TRBD1; J gene: TRBJ1-2; clone size: -; V gene: TRBV5-1; CDR3 length: 14
CDR3 DNA: TGTGCCAGCAGCTTCGGATTAGGGAGGGAATTCTCAGATACGCAGTATTTT; CDR3 protein: CASSFGLGREFSDTQYF; D gene: TRBD2; J gene: TRBJ2-3; clone size: once; V gene: TRBV5-6; CDR3 length: 17
CDR3 DNA: TGTGCCAGCAGCCCGACAGGGAATGAAAAACTGTTTTTT; CDR3 protein: CASSPTGNEKLFF; D gene: TRBD1; J gene: TRBJ1-4; clone size: -; V gene: TRBV11-1; CDR3 length: 13
CDR3 DNA: TGTGCCAGCAGTGACTACTACGAGCAGTACTTC; CDR3 protein: CASSDYYEQYF; D gene: -; J gene: TRBJ2-7; clone size: few; V gene: TRBV6-1; CDR3 length: 11
CDR3 DNA: TGTGCCAGCAGTCCAACACAGGGGGCTTTAGAAAAACTGTTTTTT; CDR3 protein: CASSPTQGALEKLFF; D gene: TRBD1; J gene: TRBJ1-4; clone size: once; V gene: TRBV6-5; CDR3 length: 15
CDR3 DNA: TGTGCCAGCAGTGAAGTCTGGTACCTTGGAGGGAGCAATCAGCCCCAGCATTTT; CDR3 protein: CASSEVWYLGGSNQPQHF; D gene: -; J gene: TRBJ1-5; clone size: -; V gene: TRBV6-1; CDR3 length: 18
CDR3 DNA: TGTGCCAGCAGTTACTCCGGACAGGGAGGATATGGCTACACCTTC; CDR3 protein: CASSYSGQGGYGYTF; D gene: TRBD1; J gene: TRBJ1-2; clone size: -; V gene: TRBV6-6; CDR3 length: 15
CDR3 DNA: TGTGCCAGCAGCTTATCGGGGGGGACCACAGATACGCAGTATTTT; CDR3 protein: CASSLSGGTTDTQYF; D gene: TRBD2; J gene: TRBJ2-3; clone size: once; V gene: TRBV7-2; CDR3 length: 15
CDR3 DNA: TGTGCCAGCAGCTACAGGACAGGGGAAGAGACCCAGTACTTC; CDR3 protein: CASSYRTGEETQYF; D gene: TRBD1; J gene: TRBJ2-5; clone size: -; V gene: TRBV7-2; CDR3 length: 14
CDR3 DNA: TGTGCCAGCAGCCCAGGGGGAGACACAGATACGCAGTATTTT; CDR3 protein: CASSPGGDTDTQYF; D gene: TRBD1; J gene: TRBJ2-3; clone size: -; V gene: TRBV28; CDR3 length: 14
CDR3 DNA: TGTGCCAGCAGCTCCCTTATTATCCGGTATGAAGCTTTCTTT; CDR3 protein: CASSSLIIRYEAFF; D gene: -; J gene: TRBJ1-1; clone size: -; V gene: TRBV11-2; CDR3 length: 14
CDR3 DNA: TGTGCCAGTAGTCCTCCCCCCGGTGAGCAGTTCTTC; CDR3 protein: CASSPPPGEQFF; D gene: -; J gene: TRBJ2-1; clone size: -; V gene: TRBV19; CDR3 length: 12
CDR3 DNA: TGTGCCAGCAGTGAAGCCCATGGGGACTTAACAGATACGCAGTATTTT; CDR3 protein: CASSEAHGDLTDTQYF; D gene: -; J gene: TRBJ2-3; clone size: few; V gene: TRBV6-1; CDR3 length: 16
CDR3 DNA: TGTGCCAGCAGCACAGGGATCAGCTCTGGGGCCAACGTCCTGACTTTC; CDR3 protein: CASSTGISSGANVLTF; D gene: -; J gene: TRBJ2-6; clone size: -; V gene: TRBV11-2; CDR3 length: 16
CDR3 DNA: TGTGCCAGCAGCTTAGCGCCAGGAGCGGGGTCGATCTACGAGCAGTACTTC; CDR3 protein: CASSLAPGAGSIYEQYF; D gene: TRBD2; J gene: TRBJ2-7; clone size: -; V gene: TRBV7-6; CDR3 length: 17
CDR3 DNA: TGTGCCAGCAGCTCCGCACAGGACAGGGTTTACGAGCAGTACTTC; CDR3 protein: CASSSAQDRVYEQYF; D gene: TRBD1; J gene: TRBJ2-7; clone size: -; V gene: TRBV7-6; CDR3 length: 15
CDR3 DNA: TGTGCCAGCAGTCTCCCGTCACAGGGGGCTAACTATGGCTACACCTTC; CDR3 protein: CASSLPSQGANYGYTF; D gene: TRBD1; J gene: TRBJ1-2; clone size: -; V gene: TRBV2; CDR3 length: 16
CDR3 DNA: TGTGCCAGCAGCCCGGGGGGGGTCAATGAGCAGTTCTTC; CDR3 protein: CASSPGGVNEQFF; D gene: TRBD2; J gene: TRBJ2-1; clone size: -; V gene: TRBV7-3; CDR3 length: 13
CDR3 DNA: TGTGCCAGCAGTTTAGGAGGGGACACTGAAGCTTTCTTT; CDR3 protein: CASSLGGDTEAFF; D gene: -; J gene: TRBJ1-1; clone size: -; V gene: TRBV28; CDR3 length: 13
CDR3 DNA: TGTGCCAGCAGCTTAGAGTTAGGGGCTGGCTACACCTTC; CDR3 protein: CASSLELGAGYTF; D gene: -; J gene: TRBJ1-2; clone size: -; V gene: TRBV7-9; CDR3 length: 13
CDR3 DNA: TGCGCCAGCAGCTCAACAGGGATCTATGGCTACACCTTC; CDR3 protein: CASSSTGIYGYTF; D gene: -; J gene: TRBJ1-2; clone size: -; V gene: TRBV5-1; CDR3 length: 13
CDR3 DNA: TGTGCCAGCAGCACTACAGGGGATACTCTAGAGACCCAGTACTTC; CDR3 protein: CASSTTGDTLETQYF; D gene: TRBD1; J gene: TRBJ2-5; clone size: -; V gene: TRBV9; CDR3 length: 15
CDR3 DNA: TGTGCCTGGGAGAGAGGGACTACCTTACTAGCCAAAAACATTCAGTACTTC; CDR3 protein: CAWERGTTLLAKNIQYF; D gene: TRBD2; J gene: TRBJ2-4; clone size: -; V gene: TRBV30; CDR3 length: 17
CDR3 DNA: TGTGCCAGCAGCAATCGTGGCCGGTCAGGGAACTCCTACGAGCAGTACTTC; CDR3 protein: CASSNRGRSGNSYEQYF; D gene: -; J gene: TRBJ2-7; clone size: -; V gene: TRBV21-1; CDR3 length: 17
CDR3 DNA: TGTGCCAGCAGCGGTTCCTACGAGCAGTACTTC; CDR3 protein: CASSGSYEQYF; D gene: -; J gene: TRBJ2-7; clone size: -; V gene: TRBV6-5; CDR3 length: 11
CDR3 DNA: TGTGCCAGCAGCGTAGTCTCCACAGATACGCAGTATTTT; CDR3 protein: CASSVVSTDTQYF; D gene: -; J gene: TRBJ2-3; clone size: -; V gene: TRBV9; CDR3 length: 13
CDR3 DNA: TGCGCCAGCAGCGGGGGGACGGTTTACTCCTACGAGCAGTACTTC; CDR3 protein: CASSGGTVYSYEQYF; D gene: -; J gene: TRBJ2-7; clone size: once; V gene: TRBV5-1; CDR3 length: 15
CDR3 DNA: TGTGCCAGCAGCTTGTTTTCGGCGGATAGCACAGATACGCAGTATTTT; CDR3 protein: CASSLFSADSTDTQYF; D gene: -; J gene: TRBJ2-3; clone size: -; V gene: TRBV5-5; CDR3 length: 16
CDR3 DNA: TGTGCCAGCAGTCCTGGGGTGGGGCCTCTAGGCGATACGCAGTATTTT; CDR3 protein: CASSPGVGPLGDTQYF; D gene: -; J gene: TRBJ2-3; clone size: -; V gene: TRBV6-6; CDR3 length: 16
CDR3 DNA: TGTGCCAGCAGCTATAGACAGGGCGGTTCCTACGAGCAGTACTTC; CDR3 protein: CASSYRQGGSYEQYF; D gene: TRBD1; J gene: TRBJ2-7; clone size: -; V gene: TRBV7-2; CDR3 length: 15
CDR3 DNA: TGTGCCAGCAGCTTGGGGAGATCCAGGGGGCGCTTGGAAGAGACCCAGTACTTC; CDR3 protein: CASSLGRSRGRLEETQYF; D gene: TRBD1; J gene: TRBJ2-5; clone size: -; V gene: TRBV7-2; CDR3 length: 18
CDR3 DNA: TGTGCCAGCAGCCCCCCCTCCCACTATGGCTACACCTTC; CDR3 protein: CASSPPSHYGYTF; D gene: -; J gene: TRBJ1-2; clone size: -; V gene: TRBV5-6; CDR3 length: 13
CDR3 DNA: TGTGCCAGCAGGGGGCAGGCTAATCAGCCCCAGCATTTT; CDR3 protein: CASRGQANQPQHF; D gene: -; J gene: TRBJ1-5; clone size: -; V gene: TRBV27; CDR3 length: 13
CDR3 DNA: TGTGCCAGCAGAGAACTACAGGGGGCGACAGATACGCAGTATTTT; CDR3 protein: CASRELQGATDTQYF; D gene: TRBD1; J gene: TRBJ2-3; clone size: -; V gene: TRBV9; CDR3 length: 15